This TCR beta chain was identified in a study of beta chain features in type 1 diabetes. Study-wide points: Among all four CD4+ subsets, Type 1 diabetes patients had TCRB CDR3s that were moderately but significantly shorter. Whether HLA type affects TCRB rearrangement stayed undetermined in the present work. A pattern of fewer insertions and more deletions at VDJ junctions was seen in type 1 diabetes patients.

The investigators reverse transcribed all of the isolated RNA, so they sequenced expressed TCRB transcripts. Assay: immunoSEQ multiplex PCR; the TCRdb copy retains only in-frame clones and omits some. The table shows under 350,000 clones, with 24% occurring only once. Details on this clone: As yet, its antigen is unknown.

Material for sequencing was naive CD4+ T cells from blood. This clonotype was sampled from a woman in her thirties with type 1 diabetes.

CDR3 nucleotide sequence: TGTGCCAGCAGCTTGCTCCCGGGAAACTATGGCTACACCTTC. Protein: CASSLLPGNYGYTF. The chain employs TRBV7-2 and TRBJ1-2; D is unresolved. Germline CDR1 SGHTA, CDR2 FQGNSA. V was pared by 3 bases and J by 2 bases, with 10 bases between. CDR3 length: 14 amino acids. The full variable domain, rest sourced from reference TRBV7-2 and TRBJ1-2, is GAGVSQSPSNKVTEKGKDVELRCDPISGHTALYWYRQSLGQGLEFLIYFQGNSAPDKSGLPSDRFSAERTGGSVSTLTIQRTQQEDSAVYLCASSLLPGNYGYTFGSGTRLTVV.